A single sample gave rise to the 10 T cell receptor beta chains below, sequenced in a study of immune heterogeneity within non-small cell lung tumors. For the TCR beta CDR3, multiplex PCR with 32 V and 13 J primers performed the amplification. TCRdb independently ran MiXCR on the multiplex PCR reads; one entry per CDR3 protein. The sample lists about 12,000 distinct CDR3 sequences, roughly 22% occurring once. The starting template was genomic DNA from bulk tumor, roughly 650 ng per sample. Surgery yielded several widely spaced biopsies per primary tumor. These patients got curative surgery after being newly diagnosed with untreated non-small cell lung cancer. Sequencing used lung tumor tissue. Receptors originate from a man in his fifties or sixties with non-small cell lung cancer.

The gene calls are TRBV29-1 and TRBJ1-4; D uncertain. CDR1 is SQVTM, CDR2 ANQGSEA, per germline. CDR3 length: 12 residues. Trimming pared 2 bases from V and 8 bases from J, leaving 9 bases between. The CDR3 loop is CSVEKLSEKLFF. The DNA of the CDR3 is TGCAGCGTTGAAAAGTTGTCAGAAAAACTGTTTTTT.

This clonotype is classed as medium-sized. This chain uses TRBV5-1 with TRBJ1-1, with D unresolved. V shed 0 bases and J shed 7 bases, with 13 bases lying between them. The germline V gene has CDR1 SGHRS and CDR2 YFSETQ. The CDR3 covers 14 residues. The CDR3 protein is CASSLGFPPIEAFF. CDR3 DNA sequence: TGCGCCAGCAGCTTGGGGTTCCCCCCCATTGAAGCTTTCTTT.

The rearrangement uses TRBV9 and TRBJ1-5; TRBD2 agrees at 8 bases. The better agreement between TRBJ2-3 and the DNA end casts doubt on the J call. The CDR3 runs 14 residues. Germline lookup yields CDR1 SGDLS and CDR2 YYNGEE. CDR3 in amino acids: CAITPSGSTDTQYF. The CDR3 DNA reads TGTGCCATCACCCCTAGCGGGAGCACAGATACGCAGTATTTT.

This clonotype was seen ten or more times. This chain joins TRBV20-1 and TRBJ2-5; 13 bases line up with TRBD2. CDR1 is DFQATT and CDR2 is SNEGSKA in the germline V gene (reference sequence). Losses at the gene ends were 3 bases for V and 5 bases for J; bases not matched to a gene: 12. The CDR3 is made up of 17 amino acids. CDR3 in amino acids: CSARGGLAGSPGETQYF. Here the CDR3 DNA reads TGCAGTGCTAGGGGGGGACTAGCGGGATCCCCGGGGGAGACCCAGTACTTC.

This clonotype has a handful of counts. This sequence joins TRBV12-3 or TRBV12-4 and TRBJ2-2, with D uncertain. The length of the CDR3 is 12 residues. The ends were cut back, 4 bases at V and 8 bases at J, with 8 bases in the middle. This CDR3 is CASSSFRGELFF. CDR3 nucleotides: TGTGCCAGCAGTTCTTTTAGGGGGGAGCTGTTTTTT.

The sample holds many counts of this clonotype. This sequence joins TRBV6-1 and TRBJ2-3; 7 bases are a match to TRBD1. CDR1 and CDR2 from the germline V gene are MNHNS and SASEGT. This CDR3 comprises 14 residues. V lost 5 bases and J lost 4; bases outside the gene matches: 6. The CDR3 here is CASSPQGVPDTQYF. In DNA, the CDR3 is TGTGCCAGCAGTCCTCAGGGGGTGCCAGATACGCAGTATTTT.

This sequence joins TRBV30 and TRBJ2-1, with 13 bases identical to TRBD2. The J segment lost 4 bases and the V segment lost 4 bases, leaving 4 bases of the junction unmatched. The CDR3 covers 15 residues. The germline V gene has CDR1 GTSNPN and CDR2 SVGIG (reference sequence). The CDR3 is CAWNSLAGGYNEQFF. CDR3 nucleotide sequence: TGTGCCTGGAACTCACTAGCGGGAGGGTACAATGAGCAGTTCTTC.

The rearrangement links TRBV20-1 to TRBJ1-4, with D perhaps TRBD1 (5 bases). Trimming took 6 bases from V and 10 from J, leaving 24 bases between them. CDR3 size: 15 residues. In germline, CDR1 is DFQATT, CDR2 SNEGSKA (reference sequence). CDR3 region: CSALRSGRAGGKLFF. CDR3 DNA: TGCAGTGCCCTCCGGTCGGGCAGGGCTGGTGGAAAACTGTTTTTT.

This clonotype has a handful of counts. This chain joins TRBV15 and TRBJ1-1; D gene unclear. Germline values: CDR1 LNHNV, CDR2 YYDKDF (reference sequence). V shed 0 bases and J shed 5 bases, with 4 bases lying between them. The CDR3 has 12 residues. The chain's CDR3 is CATSREETEAFF. The CDR3 bases are TGTGCCACCAGCAGAGAGGAGACTGAAGCTTTCTTT. Combining the CDR3 with reference TRBV15 and TRBJ1-1 gives the whole variable domain DAMVIQNPRYQVTQFGKPVTLSCSQTLNHNVMYWYQQKSSQAPKLLFHYYDKDFNNEADTPDNFQSRRPNTSFCFLDIRSPGLGDTAMYLCATSREETEAFFGQGTRLTVV.

This clonotype was found a few times. This chain uses TRBV7-9 with TRBJ1-3; D is unclear. This CDR3 contains 13 residues. Trimming stripped 5 bases from V and 5 bases from J, with 10 bases between. Per the germline V gene, CDR1 is SEHNR and CDR2 is FQNEAQ (reference sequence). The DNA of the CDR3 is TGTGCCAGCAGCCCCAGCCTGCGAAACACCATATATTTT. It encodes CASSPSLRNTIYF.